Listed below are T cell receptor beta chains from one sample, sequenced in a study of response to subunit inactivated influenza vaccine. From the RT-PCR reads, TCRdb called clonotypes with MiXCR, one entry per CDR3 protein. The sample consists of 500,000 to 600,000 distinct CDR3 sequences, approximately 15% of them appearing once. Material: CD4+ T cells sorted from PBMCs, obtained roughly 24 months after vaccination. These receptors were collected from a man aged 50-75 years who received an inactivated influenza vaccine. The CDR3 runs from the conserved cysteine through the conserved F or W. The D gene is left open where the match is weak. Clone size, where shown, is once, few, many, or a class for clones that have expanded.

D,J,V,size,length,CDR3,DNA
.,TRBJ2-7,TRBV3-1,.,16,CASSQDLLGRAYEQYF,TGTGCCAGCAGCCAAGATCTCCTGGGACGTGCCTACGAGCAGTACTTC
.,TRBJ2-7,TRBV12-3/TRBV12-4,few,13,CASSRHGFDEQYF,TGTGCCAGCAGTCGCCACGGGTTTGACGAGCAGTACTTC
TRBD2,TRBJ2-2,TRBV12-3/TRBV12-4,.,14,CASNRQGGPGELFF,TGTGCCAGCAACCGGCAGGGAGGGCCCGGGGAGCTGTTTTTT
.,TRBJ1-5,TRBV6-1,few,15,CASSEQVRAAQPQHF,TGTGCCAGCAGTGAACAGGTGAGAGCCGCTCAGCCCCAGCATTTT
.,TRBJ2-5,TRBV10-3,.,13,CAISAFGEETQYF,TGTGCCATCAGTGCCTTCGGGGAAGAGACCCAGTACTTC
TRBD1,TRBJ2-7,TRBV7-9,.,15,CASREDRGGSYEQYF,TGTGCCAGCAGAGAGGACAGGGGGGGCTCCTACGAGCAGTACTTC
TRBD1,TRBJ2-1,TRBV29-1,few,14,CSVNDRAIYNEQFF,TGCAGCGTTAACGACAGGGCTATCTACAATGAGCAGTTCTTC
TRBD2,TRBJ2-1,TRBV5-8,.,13,CASSQNSGRTVFF,TGTGCCAGCAGCCAAAATAGCGGGAGAACGGTGTTCTTC
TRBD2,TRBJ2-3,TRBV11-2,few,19,CASSRGLAGGSRYTDTQYF,TGTGCCAGCAGCAGAGGACTAGCGGGGGGTTCCAGATATACAGATACGCAGTATTTT
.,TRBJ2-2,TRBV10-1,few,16,CASSESEASESGELFF,TGCGCCAGCAGTGAGTCGGAGGCCTCCGAGTCCGGGGAGCTGTTTTTT
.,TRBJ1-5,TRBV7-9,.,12,CASSRGKEPQHF,TGTGCCAGCAGTCGCGGGAAGGAGCCCCAGCATTTT
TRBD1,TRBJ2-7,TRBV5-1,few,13,CASSVGQGNEQYF,TGCGCCAGCAGCGTGGGACAGGGAAACGAGCAGTACTTC
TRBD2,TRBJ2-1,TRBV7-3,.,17,CASSLTGGTSGSPPPFF,TGTGCCAGCAGCTTAACGGGCGGGACTAGCGGGAGTCCCCCGCCGTTCTTC
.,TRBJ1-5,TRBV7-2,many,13,CASSYLPDQPQHF,TGTGCCAGCAGCTATTTACCGGATCAGCCCCAGCATTTT
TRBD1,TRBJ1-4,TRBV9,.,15,CASSTRGQGLEKLFF,TGTGCCAGCAGCACTAGAGGACAGGGCCTTGAAAAACTGTTTTTT
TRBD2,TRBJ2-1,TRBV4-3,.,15,CASSHGTSGNNEQFF,TGCGCCAGCAGCCATGGGACTAGCGGGAACAATGAGCAGTTCTTC
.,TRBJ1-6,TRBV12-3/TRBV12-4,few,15,CASSFGGGNNSPLHF,TGTGCCAGCAGTTTTGGGGGAGGGAATAATTCACCCCTCCACTTT
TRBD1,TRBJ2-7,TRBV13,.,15,CASSHLRQGSYEQYF,TGTGCCAGCAGCCACCTCCGACAGGGCTCCTACGAGCAGTACTTC
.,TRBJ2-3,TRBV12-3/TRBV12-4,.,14,CASSLFAYTDTQYF,TGTGCCAGCAGTTTATTCGCTTACACAGATACGCAGTATTTT
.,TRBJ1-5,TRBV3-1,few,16,CASSQDFGGGNQPQHF,TGTGCCAGCAGCCAAGATTTTGGAGGGGGCAATCAGCCCCAGCATTTT
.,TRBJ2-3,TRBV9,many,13,CASSVQVADTQYF,TGTGCCAGCAGCGTACAGGTTGCAGATACGCAGTATTTT
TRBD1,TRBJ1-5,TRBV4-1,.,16,CASSQDDRGGDQPQHF,TGCGCCAGCAGCCAAGATGACAGGGGAGGGGATCAGCCCCAGCATTTT
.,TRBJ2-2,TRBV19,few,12,CASRAPYGELFF,TGTGCCAGTAGGGCGCCTTACGGGGAGCTGTTTTTT
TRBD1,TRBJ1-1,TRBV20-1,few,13,CSAADRVTAEAFF,TGCAGTGCTGCGGACAGGGTGACGGCTGAAGCTTTCTTT